The 25 T cell receptor beta chains given below trace back to one sample, sequenced in a study of cytomegalovirus exposure and HLA in healthy donors. The PCR used 60 Vbeta and 13 Jbeta primers. Assay: immunoSEQ multiplex PCR; the TCRdb copy retains only in-frame clones and omits some. The listing records some 56,000 clones. Material for sequencing was PBMCs. These receptors originate from a woman younger than 45 in good health and CMV-seropositive.

This sequence joins TRBV28 and TRBJ2-3, with D possibly matching TRBD1 (7 bases). Germline V gene lookup returns CDR1 MDHEN and CDR2 SYDVKM. This CDR3 is built from 17 residues. The V end was cut by 5 bases, the J end by 3 bases, with 21 bases between. Here the CDR3 reads CASSPPARGARTDTQYF. CDR3 in DNA: TGTGCCAGCAGTCCCCCAGCCAGGGGGGCGAGGACAGATACGCAGTATTTT. Supplemented by reference TRBV28 and TRBJ2-3, the full variable domain reads DVKVTQSSRYLVKRTGEKVFLECVQDMDHENMFWYRQDPGLGLRLIYFSYDVKMKEKGDIPEGYSVSREKKERFSLILESASTNQTSMYLCASSPPARGARTDTQYFGPGTRLTVL.

The chain is built from TRBV11-3 and TRBJ2-5; the D is unclear. The V end was cut by 3 bases, the J end by 1 base, with 6 bases between. In germline, CDR1 is SGHNT, CDR2 YENEEA. The CDR3 length is 13 residues. CDR3 residues: CASSFYSQETQYF. CDR3 DNA: TGTGCCAGCAGCTTTTACAGCCAAGAGACCCAGTACTTC.

This chain links TRBV4-1 with TRBJ1-5; D unclear. Germline loops: CDR1 MGHRA, CDR2 YSYEKL. The CDR3 consists of 13 residues. Trimming took off 2 bases at V and 1 base at J, with 3 bases between the two ends. The CDR3: CASSQLSNQPQHF. In DNA, the CDR3 is TGCGCCAGCAGCCAATTAAGCAATCAGCCCCAGCATTTT.

The chain joins TRBV29-1 to TRBJ2-1; TRBD2 aligns across 10 bases. The trim removed 7 bases at V and 3 bases at J, leaving 3 bases unmatched. The CDR3 loop spans 13 amino acids. The germline CDR1 and CDR2 sequences are SQVTM and ANQGSEA. This CDR3 reads CSAGTSDYNEQFF. Here the CDR3 DNA reads TGCAGCGCCGGGACTAGCGACTACAATGAGCAGTTCTTC.

This chain joins TRBV21-1 and TRBJ2-7; TRBD1 is the table's D call, not checked against the DNA. TRBV21-1 is labeled a pseudogene. This CDR3 comprises 14 residues. The CDR3 region is CASSKGRHSYEQYF. The CDR3, as DNA: TGTGCCAGCAGCAAAGGCCGACACTCCTACGAGCAGTACTTC.

The chain recombines TRBV13 with TRBJ2-5, with 11 bases lining up with TRBD1. This CDR3 is built from 14 residues. Germline trimming cut 5 bases from V and 3 bases from J; bases unmatched to any gene: 2. Germline V lookup: CDR1 PRHDT, CDR2 FYEKMQ (reference sequence). The CDR3 nucleotides are TGTGCCAGCAGCCTGGGACAGGGGGAAGAGACCCAGTACTTC. Protein product: CASSLGQGEETQYF.

The chain employs TRBV4-1 and TRBJ1-5, with unresolved D. V lost 1 base to trimming and J lost 6 bases, with 7 bases between them. This CDR3 has 13 residues. The germline gives CDR1 MGHRA, CDR2 YSYEKL. The CDR3 DNA reads TGCGCCAGCAGCCAAGGTCGGGGTCAGCCCCAGCATTTT. Amino acids: CASSQGRGQPQHF.

This chain connects TRBV30 to TRBJ1-1; D might be TRBD1 (5 bases). In germline, CDR1 is GTSNPN, CDR2 SVGIG (reference sequence). CDR3 length: 13 residues. Trimming cost V 4 bases and J 1 base, with 10 bases left between them. As DNA, the CDR3 is TGTGCCTGGAACCCCGGACAGAACACTGAAGCTTTCTTT. Protein product: CAWNPGQNTEAFF.

The chain links TRBV29-1 to TRBJ1-2; possibly TRBD1 for D (5 bases). Germline values: CDR1 SQVTM, CDR2 ANQGSEA. The CDR3 covers 14 residues. Trimming left V 0 bases short and J 5 bases short, with 13 bases between. The CDR3 protein is CSVEEGVLFYGYTF. The CDR3 nucleotides read TGCAGCGTTGAAGAAGGGGTACTCTTTTATGGCTACACCTTC.

The J gene is TRBJ2-2, the V gene TRBV7-8, with TRBD2 matching over 9 bases. Trimming removed 1 base from V and 6 bases from J; junction bases left unmatched: 9. CDR1 is SGHVS, CDR2 FQNEAQ, per germline. The CDR3 loop spans 17 amino acids. CDR3 amino acids: CASSLVWVAGESGELFF. The CDR3 nucleotides read TGTGCCAGCAGCTTAGTCTGGGTAGCGGGAGAGTCCGGGGAGCTGTTTTTT.

The chain carries TRBV6-5 and TRBJ2-7; maybe TRBD2 (6 bases). The CDR3 has 13 amino acids. Germline CDR1 and CDR2: MNHEY and SVGAGI. With 5 bases removed from V and 7 bases from J, the gap between germline ends came to 15 bases. The DNA for the CDR3 is TGTGCCAGCAGTACCGACGGGGGATGGGAGCAGTACTTC. Translation gives CASSTDGGWEQYF.

Details on this clone: At one end the junction does not follow the germline gene, possibly because of a read error. The chain carries TRBV4-1 and TRBJ2-7, with TRBD1 matching 8 bases. Germline V gene data show CDR1 as MGHRA and CDR2 as YSYEKL. This CDR3 has 13 residues. The CDR3 region is CASSHRTGWVVDF. CDR3 nucleotide sequence: TGCGCCAGCAGCCACCGGACAGGGTGGGTCGTGGACTTC.

This sequence joins TRBV28 and TRBJ2-7, with D possibly being TRBD2 (6 bases). This CDR3 spans 14 amino acids. Trimming took 3 bases from V and 5 from J, leaving 14 bases between them. The germline CDR1 and CDR2 sequences are MDHEN and SYDVKM. The CDR3 loop reads CASSFVKGGNEQYF. The CDR3 DNA sequence: TGTGCCAGCAGTTTCGTTAAGGGAGGAAACGAGCAGTACTTC.

The gene calls are TRBV29-1 and TRBJ2-7; D call uncertain. CDR3 length: 13 residues. Trimming removed 3 bases from V and 2 bases from J, with 11 bases in between. Germline V CDR1 and CDR2: SQVTM, ANQGSEA. The CDR3: CSVDSGNAYEQYF. The DNA for the CDR3 is TGCAGCGTTGATTCAGGTAACGCCTACGAGCAGTACTTC.

The V and J genes are TRBV5-1 and TRBJ1-3, with D unclear. The CDR3 extends over 15 amino acids. Between the trimmed V and J ends, which lost 2 bases and 4 bases, there was a span of 13 bases. Germline V gives CDR1 SGHRS, CDR2 YFSETQ. CDR3: CASSFGSSGGNTIYF. The CDR3, as DNA: TGCGCCAGCAGCTTCGGTTCTAGTGGAGGAAACACCATATATTTT.

The chain links TRBV9 to TRBJ1-1, with a tentative D call TRBD1 (5 bases). The V end was cut by 3 bases, the J end by 1 base, with 10 bases between. The CDR3 has 14 amino acids. Per germline, CDR1 SGDLS and CDR2 YYNGEE. The CDR3 loop reads CASSAGGGNTEAFF. CDR3 DNA: TGTGCCAGCAGCGCCGGGGGGGGGAACACTGAAGCTTTCTTT. Filled out from reference TRBV9 and TRBJ1-1, the complete variable domain reads DSGVTQTPKHLITATGQRVTLRCSPRSGDLSVYWYQQSLDQGLQFLIQYYNGEERAKGNILERFSAQQFPDLHSELNLSSLELGDSALYFCASSAGGGNTEAFFGQGTRLTVV.

The CDR3 sequence: CASSLQGNYGYTF. The CDR3 region has the DNA TGTGCCAGCAGCTTGCAGGGGAACTATGGCTACACCTTC. The chain is built from TRBV5-6 and TRBJ1-2; TRBD1 is a possible D gene (6 bases). The ends were cut back, 1 base at V and 2 bases at J, with 6 bases in the middle. The CDR3 consists of 13 residues. The V gene's germline CDR1 is SGHDT and CDR2 YYEEEE.

The CDR3: CASRGRGSDMYGYTF. In DNA form, the CDR3 reads TGTGCCAGCAGGGGCAGGGGGTCGGATATGTATGGCTACACCTTC. The V and J genes are TRBV6-5 and TRBJ1-2, with 7 bases that match TRBD1. The CDR3 totals 15 residues. J gave up 5 bases and V 6 bases, and 12 bases lay outside the gene matches. The germline V gene has CDR1 MNHEY and CDR2 SVGAGI.

The chain joins TRBV4-2 to TRBJ2-1; a weak D match, TRBD2 (5 bases). Germline assignment: CDR1 LGHNA and CDR2 YNFKEQ. V lost 2 bases to trimming and J lost 5 bases, with 16 bases between them. The CDR3 consists of 16 residues. This CDR3 reads CASSQPADYRNNEQFF. The CDR3, as DNA: TGTGCCAGCAGCCAACCCGCAGACTACCGAAACAATGAGCAGTTCTTC.

Written as DNA, the CDR3 is TGTGCCAGCAGCGCCGGACAGGGGGCACCAGATCAGCCCCAGCATTTT. As protein: CASSAGQGAPDQPQHF. The chain recombines TRBV5-6 with TRBJ1-5; 11 bases align to TRBD1. V lost 4 bases, J lost 5 bases, and 8 bases stayed unmatched. There are 16 residues in the CDR3. The germline CDR1 and CDR2 sequences are SGHDT and YYEEEE.

The chain joins TRBV6-6 to TRBJ2-1; D possibly corresponds to TRBD2 (6 bases). This CDR3 has 13 amino acids. Trimming removed 3 bases at V and 12 bases at J, with 15 bases between. CDR1 is MNHNY, CDR2 SVGAGI, per germline (reference sequence). The CDR3 DNA sequence: TGTGCCAGCAGTTATACTACAAGGGACTCGCAGTTCTTC. Translated, it gives CASSYTTRDSQFF.

The chain is built from TRBV9 and TRBJ2-5; 9 nucleotides match TRBD2. The CDR3 consists of 19 residues. With 3 bases clipped from V and 0 bases from J, the junction kept 15 bases outside the gene matches. CDR1 and CDR2 (germline): SGDLS, YYNGEE. The CDR3 spells CASSAFVEGLAGYQETQYF. Here the CDR3 DNA reads TGTGCCAGCAGCGCCTTCGTAGAGGGGCTAGCGGGGTACCAAGAGACCCAGTACTTC.

The V gene is TRBV10-2, the J gene TRBJ1-5; a possible D gene is TRBD1 (5 bases). The V gene lost 0 bases and the J gene lost 5 bases, with 8 bases spanning the gap. The CDR3 is made up of 14 amino acids. Germline-derived CDR1 and CDR2 are WSHSY and SAAADI. The CDR3 loop is CASSESGLDQPQHF. The CDR3 DNA reads TGCGCCAGCAGTGAGTCGGGACTCGATCAGCCCCAGCATTTT.

This chain uses TRBV30 with TRBJ2-1; D is uncertain. CDR3 length: 12 residues. Germline V gives CDR1 GTSNPN, CDR2 SVGIG (reference sequence). V dropped 7 bases and J dropped 6 bases, with 13 bases sitting between them. DNA for the CDR3: TGTGCCTCCGTCTCGGAGACCAATGAGCAGTTCTTC. Amino acid sequence: CASVSETNEQFF.

This chain connects TRBV10-3 to TRBJ2-3, with 9 bases matching TRBD2. Germline V CDR1 and CDR2: ENHRY, SYGVKD. V was clipped by 8 bases and J by 5 bases; unmatched bases: 5. CDR3 length equals 13 residues. For the CDR3, the DNA is TGTGCCATCCGAGCGGGAGGTGAAGATACGCAGTATTTT. It specifies CAIRAGGEDTQYF.